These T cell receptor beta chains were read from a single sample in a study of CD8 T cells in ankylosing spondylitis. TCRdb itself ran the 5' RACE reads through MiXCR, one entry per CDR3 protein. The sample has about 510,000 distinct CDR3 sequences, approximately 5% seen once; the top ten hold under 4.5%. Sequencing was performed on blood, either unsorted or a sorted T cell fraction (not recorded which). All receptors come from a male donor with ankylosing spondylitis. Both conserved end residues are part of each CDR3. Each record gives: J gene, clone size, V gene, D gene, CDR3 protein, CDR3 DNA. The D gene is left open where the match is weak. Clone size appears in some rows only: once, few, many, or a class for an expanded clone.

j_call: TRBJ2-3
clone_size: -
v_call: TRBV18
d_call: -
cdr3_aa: CASSPNRASTDTQYF
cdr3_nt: TGTGCCAGCTCACCAAACCGAGCTAGCACAGATACGCAGTATTTT

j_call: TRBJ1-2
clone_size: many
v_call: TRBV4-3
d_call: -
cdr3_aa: CASSPFGPGAKYGYTF
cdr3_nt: -

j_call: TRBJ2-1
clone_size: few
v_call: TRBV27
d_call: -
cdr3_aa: CASSSEEAGEQFF
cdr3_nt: TGTGCCAGCAGCTCGGAGGAGGCGGGGGAGCAGTTCTTC

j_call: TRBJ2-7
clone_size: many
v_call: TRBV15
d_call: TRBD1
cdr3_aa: CATSRDRGLGEQYF
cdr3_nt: TGTGCCACCAGCAGGGACAGGGGGCTGGGCGAGCAGTACTTC

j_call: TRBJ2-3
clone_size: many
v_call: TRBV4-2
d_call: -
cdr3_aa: CASSQKKDIFTDTQYF
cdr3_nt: TGTGCCAGCAGCCAAAAGAAGGACATATTCACAGATACGCAGTATTTT

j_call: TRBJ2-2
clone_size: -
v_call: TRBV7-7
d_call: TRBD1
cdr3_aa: CASSPRQGGTGELYF
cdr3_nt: TGTGCTAGCAGCCCACGACAGGGTGGCACCGGGGAGCTGTATTTT

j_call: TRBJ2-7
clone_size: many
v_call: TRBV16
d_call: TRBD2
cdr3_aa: CASSLGAGVGEQYF
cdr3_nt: TGTGCCAGCAGCCTAGGAGCGGGAGTAGGCGAGCAGTACTTC

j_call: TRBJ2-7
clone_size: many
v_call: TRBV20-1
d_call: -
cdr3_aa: CSARPGFYEQYF
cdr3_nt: TGCAGTGCCCGACCGGGTTTCTACGAGCAGTACTTC

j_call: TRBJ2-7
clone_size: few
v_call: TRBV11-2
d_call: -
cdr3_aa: CASAGATRVYEQYF
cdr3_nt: TGTGCCAGCGCTGGGGCTACAAGGGTCTACGAGCAGTACTTC

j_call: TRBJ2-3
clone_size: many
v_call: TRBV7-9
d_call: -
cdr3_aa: CASSLVLTDTQYF
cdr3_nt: TGTGCCAGCAGCTTAGTACTGACAGATACGCAGTATTTT

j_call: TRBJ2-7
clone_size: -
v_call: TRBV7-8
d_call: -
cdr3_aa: CASSLARGTYEQYF
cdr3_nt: TGTGCCAGCAGCTTAGCGCGCGGAACCTACGAGCAGTACTTC

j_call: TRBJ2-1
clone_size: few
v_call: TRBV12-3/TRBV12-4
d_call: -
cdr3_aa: CASRTRFNEQFF
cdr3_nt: TGTGCCAGCAGAACTAGGTTCAATGAGCAGTTCTTC

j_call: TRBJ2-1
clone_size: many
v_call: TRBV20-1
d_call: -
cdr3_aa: CSAQIGTQDEQFF
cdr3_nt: TGCAGTGCCCAAATAGGGACACAAGACGAGCAGTTCTTC

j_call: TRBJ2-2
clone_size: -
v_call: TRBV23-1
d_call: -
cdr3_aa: CASSLGMFSGELFF
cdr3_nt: TGTGCCAGCAGCCTGGGGATGTTCAGCGGGGAGCTGTTTTTT

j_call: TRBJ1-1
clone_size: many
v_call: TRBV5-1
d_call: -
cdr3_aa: CASSLAPADLNTEAFF
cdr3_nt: TGCGCCAGCAGCTTGGCCCCCGCAGACCTGAACACTGAAGCTTTCTTT

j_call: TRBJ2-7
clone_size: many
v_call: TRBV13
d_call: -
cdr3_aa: CASLRRGGSYEQYF
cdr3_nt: TGTGCCAGCCTCCGACGGGGAGGCTCCTACGAGCAGTACTTC

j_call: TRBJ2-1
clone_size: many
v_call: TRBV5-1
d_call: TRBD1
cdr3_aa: CASSPRDRGPEEQFF
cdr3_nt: TGCGCCAGCAGCCCCCGGGACAGGGGGCCCGAGGAGCAGTTCTTC

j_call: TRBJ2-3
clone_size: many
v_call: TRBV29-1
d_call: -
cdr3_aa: CSVAGILDTQYF
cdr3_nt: TGCAGCGTTGCGGGAATTTTAGATACGCAGTATTTT

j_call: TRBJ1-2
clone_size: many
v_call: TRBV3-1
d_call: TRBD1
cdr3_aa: CASSQDPGGGYTF
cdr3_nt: TGTGCCAGCAGCCAAGATCCAGGGGGCGGCTACACCTTC

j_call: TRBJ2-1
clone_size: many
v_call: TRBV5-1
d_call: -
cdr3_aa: CASSLGSLYNEQFF
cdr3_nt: TGCGCCAGCAGCTTGGGTTCCCTATACAATGAGCAGTTCTTC

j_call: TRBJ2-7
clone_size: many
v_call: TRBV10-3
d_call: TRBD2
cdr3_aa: CAISERTSGTVEQYF
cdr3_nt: TGTGCCATCAGTGAGCGGACTAGCGGGACTGTCGAGCAGTACTTC

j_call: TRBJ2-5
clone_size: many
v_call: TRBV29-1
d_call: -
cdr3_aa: CSVERRGQETQYF
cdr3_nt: TGCAGCGTAGAGAGACGCGGGCAAGAGACCCAGTACTTC

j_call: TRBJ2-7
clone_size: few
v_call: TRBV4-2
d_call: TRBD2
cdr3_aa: CASSQVVGGSGSYEQYF
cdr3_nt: TGTGCCAGCAGCCAAGTGGTTGGCGGGAGCGGGTCCTACGAGCAGTACTTC

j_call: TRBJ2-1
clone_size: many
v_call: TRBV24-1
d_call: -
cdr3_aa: CATSDPGSSRGNEQFF
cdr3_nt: TGTGCCACCAGTGACCCAGGGTCCTCTCGGGGCAATGAGCAGTTCTTC

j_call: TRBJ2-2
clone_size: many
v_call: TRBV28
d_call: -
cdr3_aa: CASSLAPSAVSGELFF
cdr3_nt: TGTGCCAGCAGTTTAGCCCCTAGCGCGGTGTCCGGGGAGCTGTTTTTT

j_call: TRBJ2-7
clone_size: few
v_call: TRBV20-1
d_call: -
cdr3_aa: CSARPAGGWGSAYEQYF
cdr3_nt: TGCAGTGCCCGGCCAGCTGGGGGGTGGGGTTCCGCCTACGAGCAGTACTTC